What follows describes a single T cell receptor (beta chain). The ends lost 3 bases at V and 2 bases at J; junction bases unmatched: 5. The CDR3 loop spans 15 amino acids. The germline gives CDR1 SGDLS, CDR2 YYNGEE. This entry comes from a study of blood T cell repertoires in COVID-19. Per the authors' pipeline: Cell counts per sample came from amplifying reference gene primers. Profiling relied on immunoSEQ multiplex PCR, and the TCRdb table lists in-frame clones only, not all of them. V and J calls and clone size are those listed in that table; D and trimming were worked out from the DNA. The data contain roughly 260,000 clones, about 90% of them singletons.

The TCR comes from a woman aged 50 to 60 with acute or convalescent COVID-19. The V and J genes are TRBV9 and TRBJ2-7; 10 bases match TRBD2. The sequencing sample was made of peripheral blood. The DNA for the CDR3 is TGTGCCAGCAGCGAGAGCGGGAGGGCGACCTACGAGCAGTACTTC. The encoded protein is CASSESGRATYEQYF.